This T cell receptor (beta chain) was sequenced in a study of blood T cell repertoires in COVID-19. The CDR3 has 14 amino acids. Trimming removed 6 bases at V and 1 base at J, with 12 bases between. Germline V gene data show CDR1 as LNHDA and CDR2 as SQIVND (reference sequence). Produced via immunoSEQ multiplex PCR; TCRdb's table is partial and in-frame only. The sample has around 200,000 clones, more than 85% seen once; the top ten hold more than 6.5%. The source material was peripheral blood. This TCR was sampled from a woman aged 80 or over in a cohort sampled during active or convalescent COVID-19. This rearrangement joins TRBV19 to TRBJ2-5; weak D call: TRBD2 (5 bases). The CDR3 bases are TGTGCCAGTAGCCGTCGGAGGACCCAAGAGACCCAGTACTTC. Translation gives CASSRRRTQETQYF.